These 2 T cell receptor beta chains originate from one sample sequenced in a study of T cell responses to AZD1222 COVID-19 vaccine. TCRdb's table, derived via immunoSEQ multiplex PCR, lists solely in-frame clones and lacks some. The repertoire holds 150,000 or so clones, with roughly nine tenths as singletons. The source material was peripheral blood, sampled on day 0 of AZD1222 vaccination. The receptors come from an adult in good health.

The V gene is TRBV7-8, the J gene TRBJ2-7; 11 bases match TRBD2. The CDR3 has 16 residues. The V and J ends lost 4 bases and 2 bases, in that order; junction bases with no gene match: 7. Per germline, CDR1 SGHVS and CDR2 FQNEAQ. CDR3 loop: CASSWGLAEDPYEQYF. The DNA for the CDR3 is TGTGCCAGCAGCTGGGGACTAGCGGAAGACCCCTACGAGCAGTACTTC.

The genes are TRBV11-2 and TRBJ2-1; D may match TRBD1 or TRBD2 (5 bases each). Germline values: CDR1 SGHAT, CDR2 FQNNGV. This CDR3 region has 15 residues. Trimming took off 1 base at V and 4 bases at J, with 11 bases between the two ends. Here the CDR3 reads CASSLGDLAYNEQFF. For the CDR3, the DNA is TGTGCCAGCAGCTTAGGGGACCTGGCTTACAATGAGCAGTTCTTC.